This is a list of T cell receptor beta chains from one sample in a study of immune cell composition in non-small cell lung cancer. Sequencing was performed with immunoSEQ multiplex PCR; in TCRdb, only in-frame clones are kept and a portion is missing. Of more than 3,500 clones listed, roughly 71% are singletons. Sequencing was carried out using non-adjacent lung tissue. The receptors here all came from a human donor with non-small cell lung cancer. Each CDR3 is given with its conserved first and last residue. Clone size, where shown, is once, few, many, or a class for clones that have expanded.

v_call: TRBV19
clone_size: -
cdr3_aa: CASSTGGADTQYF

v_call: TRBV11-3
clone_size: -
cdr3_aa: CASSLGPDTQYF

v_call: TRBV4-2
clone_size: -
cdr3_aa: CASSPDYQETQYF

v_call: TRBV7-3
clone_size: -
cdr3_aa: CASSLSGRHNEQFF

v_call: TRBV28
clone_size: few
cdr3_aa: CASSAGLGGNSPLHF

v_call: TRBV27
clone_size: -
cdr3_aa: CASSTYQGALASGTDTQYF

v_call: TRBV10-3
clone_size: -
cdr3_aa: CAISDGGISEAFF

v_call: TRBV5-1
clone_size: -
cdr3_aa: CASSLGQFSGANVLTF

v_call: TRBV7-2
clone_size: once
cdr3_aa: CASSPSQATNEKLFF

v_call: TRBV19
clone_size: -
cdr3_aa: CASSRQGWSNQPQHF

v_call: TRBV6-5
clone_size: -
cdr3_aa: CASSYGSGYSPLHF

v_call: TRBV13
clone_size: -
cdr3_aa: CASSFSFFFGAEQYF

v_call: TRBV6-5
clone_size: -
cdr3_aa: CASSFTPTNEKLFF

v_call: TRBV11-3
clone_size: few
cdr3_aa: CASSVRDGSYEQYF

v_call: TRBV7-3
clone_size: -
cdr3_aa: CASRDRGRDGELFF

v_call: TRBV2
clone_size: few
cdr3_aa: CASSGVSKLFF

v_call: TRBV6-5
clone_size: -
cdr3_aa: CASSRTGAGDTEAFF

v_call: TRBV19
clone_size: few
cdr3_aa: CASSIRQGNLAPLHF

v_call: TRBV19
clone_size: -
cdr3_aa: CASSIRQGSEAFF

v_call: TRBV4-2
clone_size: -
cdr3_aa: CASSSRALASTDTQYF

v_call: TRBV28
clone_size: -
cdr3_aa: CASSLGAYGNQPQHF

v_call: TRBV11-1
clone_size: -
cdr3_aa: CASSRDGAGLVPTNEKLFF

v_call: TRBV4-2
clone_size: hyperexpanded
cdr3_aa: CASSQDWGYEKLFF

v_call: TRBV6-1
clone_size: -
cdr3_aa: CASVYGSNSNQPQHF

v_call: TRBV5-8
clone_size: few
cdr3_aa: CASSLDYEQYF

v_call: TRBV7-2
clone_size: -
cdr3_aa: CASSSRVRNSPLHF

v_call: TRBV2
clone_size: -
cdr3_aa: CASRQDTSYNSPLHF

v_call: TRBV11-2
clone_size: -
cdr3_aa: CASSLVPGVEAFF

v_call: TRBV4-2
clone_size: -
cdr3_aa: CASSQGQGNSNQPQHF

v_call: TRBV4-3
clone_size: -
cdr3_aa: CASSQSQDFNTDTQYF

v_call: TRBV7-8
clone_size: few
cdr3_aa: CASSSGLAADTQYF

v_call: TRBV6-5
clone_size: -
cdr3_aa: CASGGGPYEQYF

v_call: TRBV11-3
clone_size: -
cdr3_aa: CASSLTGVVQPQHF

v_call: TRBV6-5
clone_size: -
cdr3_aa: CASSYSGRDYGYTF

v_call: TRBV9
clone_size: -
cdr3_aa: CASSVGGGSPGANVLTF

v_call: TRBV5-4
clone_size: -
cdr3_aa: CASSQDWGYEKLFF

v_call: TRBV5-1
clone_size: -
cdr3_aa: CASSIPGQGGVNEQFF

v_call: TRBV11-1
clone_size: -
cdr3_aa: CASSLARGLSYEQYF

v_call: TRBV4-1
clone_size: medium-sized
cdr3_aa: CASSQGPYLFRMNTEAFF

v_call: TRBV2
clone_size: -
cdr3_aa: CASRIHSSYEQYF

v_call: TRBV7-9
clone_size: -
cdr3_aa: CASSSSPSSEQYF

v_call: TRBV7-9
clone_size: -
cdr3_aa: CASSLGQGFYNSPLHF

v_call: TRBV6-5
clone_size: -
cdr3_aa: CASSSRGGDEQFF

v_call: TRBV6-6
clone_size: few
cdr3_aa: CASSYEGQGGNEQFF

v_call: TRBV2
clone_size: few
cdr3_aa: CASSLGPYNSPLHF

v_call: TRBV7-9
clone_size: -
cdr3_aa: CASSLRDSNQPQHF

v_call: TRBV6-5
clone_size: -
cdr3_aa: CASSRQGFQPQHF

v_call: TRBV7-3
clone_size: -
cdr3_aa: CASSLTQRGAHTDTQYF

v_call: TRBV6-1
clone_size: -
cdr3_aa: CASSDQASQPQHF

v_call: TRBV11-3
clone_size: once
cdr3_aa: CASSSGQGRPTEAFF